A single sample is the source of the 23 T cell receptor beta chains below, sequenced in a study of blood T cell repertoires in COVID-19. The data were produced by immunoSEQ multiplex PCR, yet TCRdb's version contains in-frame clones alone and is incomplete. The sample has some 290,000 clones, roughly 93% seen once; the top ten hold roughly 2%. The sequenced material came from PBMCs or T cells enriched from blood (not recorded which). The receptors shown here come from a woman in her forties with acute COVID-19.

This clone was seen a single time. The chain couples TRBV7-2 to TRBJ1-6; 8 nucleotides agree with TRBD1. CDR1 SGHTA and CDR2 FQGNSA come from the germline V gene. The CDR3 covers 16 residues. J was trimmed by 8 bases and V by 5 bases; bases with no gene match: 11. The CDR3 DNA follows: TGTGCCAGCAGCGTACCCGGGACAGGAGGCTATTCACCCCTCCACTTT. Amino acids: CASSVPGTGGYSPLHF.

The J gene is TRBJ1-2, the V gene TRBV6-1; a possible D gene is TRBD1 (5 bases). The germline V gene encodes CDR1 MNHNS and CDR2 SASEGT. CDR3 length equals 16 residues. With 4 bases removed from V and 2 bases from J, the gap between germline ends came to 17 bases. The CDR3 loop is CASSVGGRVVNYGYTF. CDR3 DNA sequence: TGTGCCAGCAGTGTCGGGGGGAGGGTGGTCAACTATGGCTACACCTTC.

The CDR3 sequence: CASISPRGRGEQYF. DNA of the CDR3: TGTGCCAGCATATCCCCCAGGGGGCGCGGCGAGCAGTACTTC. The chain has TRBV2 and TRBJ2-7; 8 bases map to TRBD1. Germline assignment: CDR1 SNHLY and CDR2 FYNNEI. This CDR3 contains 14 residues. V was pared by 7 bases and J by 6 bases, with 11 bases of the junction left unmatched.

J is TRBJ2-5 and V is TRBV5-1; D possibly corresponds to TRBD2 (5 bases). Per germline, CDR1 SGHRS and CDR2 YFSETQ. V was pared by 5 bases and J by 2 bases, with 13 bases between. The CDR3 consists of 14 residues. CDR3 sequence (DNA): TGCGCCAGCAGTCAAGGGCGGGCGCAAGAGACCCAGTACTTC. The encoded protein is CASSQGRAQETQYF.

The chain couples TRBV2 to TRBJ2-7; 10 bases agree with TRBD1. This CDR3 spans 14 amino acids. V dropped 6 bases and J dropped 6; count of bases not matched to a gene: 8. The germline CDR1 and CDR2 sequences are SNHLY and FYNNEI. The CDR3 DNA reads TGTGCCAGCAGCGGTCGACAGGGGGCATCCGAGCAGTACTTC. Protein sequence: CASSGRQGASEQYF.

The V and J genes are TRBV19 and TRBJ2-2, with 7 positions matching TRBD2. The CDR3 has 14 residues. Germline trimming cut 7 bases from V and 2 bases from J; bases unmatched to any gene: 4. Germline CDR1 and CDR2: LNHDA and SQIVND (reference sequence). This CDR3 reads CASKTSRNTGELFF. CDR3 DNA: TGTGCCAGTAAGACTAGCAGAAACACCGGGGAGCTGTTTTTT.

The rearrangement links TRBV2 to TRBJ2-2; 7 bases fit TRBD1. The length of the CDR3 is 15 residues. Germline-derived CDR1 and CDR2 are SNHLY and FYNNEI. V trimming: 5 bases; J trimming: 1 base; junction bases outside the gene matches: 4. CDR3 DNA: TGTGCCAGCAGTCAAGACAGGGTGAACACCGGGGAGCTGTTTTTT. Encoded protein: CASSQDRVNTGELFF.

The chain combines TRBV6-5 with TRBJ2-7, with TRBD2 matching over 7 bases. The germline CDR1 and CDR2 sequences are MNHEY and SVGAGI. Trimming cost V 7 bases and J 3 bases; bases outside gene matches: 3. The CDR3 has 12 amino acids. The CDR3 DNA reads as TGTGCCAGCACCGGCGGGAGCTACGAGCAGTACTTC. Translating it yields CASTGGSYEQYF.

The chain has TRBV4-1 and TRBJ1-4; D remains ambiguous. With 1 base removed from V and 0 bases from J, the gap between germline ends came to 6 bases. CDR3 size: 15 residues. The germline V gene has CDR1 MGHRA and CDR2 YSYEKL. The CDR3: CASSQGPATNEKLFF. The CDR3 nucleotides read TGCGCCAGCAGCCAAGGGCCAGCAACTAATGAAAAACTGTTTTTT.

V gene TRBV5-4 combines with J gene TRBJ2-3, with 7 bases matching TRBD2. The J segment lost 4 bases and the V segment lost 4 bases, leaving 9 bases of the junction unmatched. This CDR3 comprises 15 residues. Germline V lookup: CDR1 SGHNT, CDR2 YYREEE (reference sequence). CDR3 sequence: CASSPWTSLADTQYF. The CDR3 DNA reads as TGTGCCAGCAGCCCGTGGACTAGTTTAGCAGATACGCAGTATTTT.

The chain carries TRBV19 and TRBJ2-7; tentatively, D is TRBD1 (5 bases). The CDR3 has 15 amino acids. The germline gives CDR1 LNHDA, CDR2 SQIVND (reference sequence). V was pared by 0 bases and J by 4 bases, with 13 bases between. CDR3 DNA: TGTGCCAGTAGTATAGAGGCAGGGTTACGTTACGAGCAGTACTTC. Encoded protein: CASSIEAGLRYEQYF.

This chain joins TRBV5-4 and TRBJ2-5, with TRBD2 identical over 8 bases. Germline V CDR1 and CDR2: SGHNT, YYREEE (reference sequence). With V trimmed by 4 bases and J by 5 bases, 7 bases remained unmatched. This CDR3 has 14 residues. This CDR3 is CASSHAGGGETQYF. The CDR3 bases are TGTGCCAGCAGCCATGCGGGGGGAGGGGAGACCCAGTACTTC.

CDR3 protein: CASRPAGSGETQYF. CDR3 DNA: TGTGCCAGCAGGCCAGCGGGATCGGGGGAGACCCAGTACTTC. The V call is TRBV7-2, the J call TRBJ2-5, with TRBD2 matching 7 bases. Germline CDR1 and CDR2: SGHTA and FQGNSA. Trimming at V came to 6 bases and at J to 5 bases, leaving 9 bases not matched to a gene. This CDR3 has 14 amino acids.

The CDR3 bases are TGTGCCAGCAGCTCCAGGGGGACAGGGGGCTACGAGCAGTACTTC. It translates to CASSSRGTGGYEQYF. V and J are TRBV7-2 and TRBJ2-7; TRBD1 matches at 11 bases. After removal of 4 bases from V and 3 bases from J, the junction contained 5 bases not matched to a gene. Germline V gives CDR1 SGHTA, CDR2 FQGNSA. The CDR3 covers 15 residues. Variable domain in full (rest from reference TRBV7-2 and TRBJ2-7): GAGVSQSPSNKVTEKGKDVELRCDPISGHTALYWYRQSLGQGLEFLIYFQGNSAPDKSGLPSDRFSAERTGGSVSTLTIQRTQQEDSAVYLCASSSRGTGGYEQYFGPGTRLTVT.

The chain combines TRBV3-1 (or the pseudogene TRBV3-2) with TRBJ2-2; TRBD2 might be the D (6 bases). CDR3 length: 15 amino acids. V lost 4 bases to trimming and J lost 2 bases, with 11 bases between them. Germline CDR1 and CDR2: LGHDT and YNNKEL (reference sequence). Here the CDR3 DNA reads TGTGCCAGCAGCCGAGGGACTCTAAACACCGGGGAGCTGTTTTTT. Translated, it gives CASSRGTLNTGELFF.

This clone showed up just once. The chain is built from TRBV7-6 and TRBJ2-1, with 7 positions matching TRBD2. Unmatched junction bases numbered 9, after V lost 1 base and J lost 0 bases. CDR1 and CDR2 (germline): SGHVS, FNYEAQ. The CDR3 is 18 amino acids. DNA for the CDR3: TGTGCCAGCAGCTTAGAGGCTAGCGGTGATAGCTCCTACAATGAGCAGTTCTTC. This sequence encodes CASSLEASGDSSYNEQFF.

Concerning this clone: The junction does not match germline at one end; this may be a read error. J is TRBJ2-5 and V is TRBV24-1, with D unresolved. There are 15 residues in the CDR3. Germline V CDR1 and CDR2: KGHDR, SFDVKD. CDR3 protein: CATSGSGTHQETQYF. Here the CDR3 DNA reads TGTGCCACCAGTGGGTCAGGAACACACCAGGAGACCCAGTACTTC.

This clone was observed once. The chain employs TRBV5-4 and TRBJ1-1; D ambiguous. Trimming took off 0 bases at V and 2 bases at J, with 5 bases between the two ends. This CDR3 spans 13 amino acids. Germline CDR1 reads SGHNT; CDR2 reads YYREEE (reference sequence). The CDR3 sequence is CASSLGANTEAFF. In nucleotides, the CDR3 is TGTGCCAGCAGCTTGGGGGCCAACACTGAAGCTTTCTTT. The variable domain in full, completed from reference TRBV5-4 and TRBJ1-1, reads ETGVTQSPTHLIKTRGQQVTLRCSSQSGHNTVSWYQQALGQGPQFIFQYYREEENGRGNFPPRFSGLQFPNYSSELNVNALELDDSALYLCASSLGANTEAFFGQGTRLTVV.

The J gene is TRBJ2-1, the V gene TRBV7-9, with D maybe TRBD2 (5 bases). The CDR3 is 15 residues long. Per germline, CDR1 SEHNR and CDR2 FQNEAQ (reference sequence). V gave up 6 bases and J gave up 0 bases, with 12 bases separating them. Here the CDR3 reads CASSYPGSSYNEQFF. In DNA, the CDR3 is TGTGCCAGCAGTTACCCTGGGAGCTCCTACAATGAGCAGTTCTTC.

This clone appeared once. This chain joins TRBV2 and TRBJ2-7, with TRBD2 matching 7 bases. Germline CDR1 SNHLY, CDR2 FYNNEI. The CDR3 contains 17 residues. Trimming removed 6 bases from V and 2 bases from J; junction bases left unmatched: 16. The CDR3 reads CASRGRVEAFRAYEQYF. For the CDR3, the DNA is TGTGCCAGCAGAGGGAGGGTAGAGGCGTTTAGGGCCTACGAGCAGTACTTC.

The V call is TRBV29-1, the J call TRBJ2-7; 11 nucleotides match TRBD1. Per the germline V gene, CDR1 is SQVTM and CDR2 is ANQGSEA. This CDR3 spans 13 amino acids. Trimming cost V 7 bases and J 6 bases; bases outside gene matches: 8. CDR3 sequence reads: CSATQDRGREQYF. DNA for the CDR3: TGCAGCGCCACCCAGGACAGGGGGCGCGAGCAGTACTTC.

The chain links TRBV29-1 to TRBJ1-4, with TRBD1 matching 9 bases. The CDR3 extends over 15 amino acids. V shed 4 bases, J shed 8 bases, and the junction held 11 bases outside the gene matches. Germline CDR1 reads SQVTM; CDR2 reads ANQGSEA. The CDR3 sequence is CSVARGGTGSEKLFF. CDR3 nucleotide sequence: TGCAGCGTTGCCAGGGGGGGGACAGGGTCCGAAAAACTGTTTTTT. Using reference TRBV29-1 and TRBJ1-4 for the parts outside the CDR3, the full variable domain is SAVISQKPSRDICQRGTSLTIQCQVDSQVTMMFWYRQQPGQSLTLIATANQGSEATYESGFVIDKFPISRPNLTFSTLTVSNMSPEDSSIYLCSVARGGTGSEKLFFGSGTQLSVL.

J is TRBJ1-2 and V is TRBV27; no definite D call. V was trimmed by 5 bases and J by 0 bases, leaving 7 bases between them. Germline values: CDR1 MNHEY, CDR2 SMNVEV (reference sequence). The CDR3 is 13 amino acids. CDR3 residues: CASSPTTNYGYTF. The CDR3 DNA sequence: TGTGCCAGCAGTCCGACAACTAACTATGGCTACACCTTC.